These 15 T cell receptor beta chains share one sample of origin, sequenced in a study of shared clonotypes between healthy human individuals. Libraries were prepared by immunoSEQ multiplex PCR; TCRdb keeps only in-frame clonotypes and omits some of them. The sample lists about 2.3 million clones; more than 80% were seen once. The sample taken for sequencing was naive CD4+ T cells from PBMCs. The sample's subset: CD45RA+ positively selected. Source of these receptors: a man between 18 and 35 years old in good health. Some clones in this sample may be carry-over from other donors' samples.

This chain's CDR3 is CASSPSGRRNEKLFF. For the CDR3, the DNA is TGTGCCAGCAGCCCAAGCGGCAGGAGAAATGAAAAACTGTTTTTT. The chain joins TRBV7-9 to TRBJ1-4; D is unclear. The CDR3 totals 15 residues. Germline loops: CDR1 SEHNR, CDR2 FQNEAQ (reference sequence). Trimming took 5 bases from V and 5 from J, leaving 15 bases between them.

The gene calls are TRBV10-1 and TRBJ2-3, with 13 bases lining up with TRBD2. V shed 8 bases, J shed 6 bases, and the junction held 17 bases outside the gene matches. This CDR3 is 18 amino acids long. The germline V gene has CDR1 WNHNN and CDR2 SYGVQD (reference sequence). The CDR3 DNA reads as TGCGCCAGCCCGGGGGGGACTAGCGGGACATACTCTGGGGATACGCAGTATTTT. Translating it yields CASPGGTSGTYSGDTQYF.

The chain uses TRBV5-4 and TRBJ2-1; 8 bases line up with TRBD1. This CDR3 contains 15 residues. Germline loops: CDR1 SGHNT, CDR2 YYREEE (reference sequence). With V trimmed by 4 bases and J by 4 bases, 7 bases remained unmatched. CDR3 sequence reads: CASSPTGTGYNEQFF. Here the CDR3 DNA reads TGTGCCAGCAGCCCGACCGGGACAGGATACAATGAGCAGTTCTTC.

The chain couples TRBV2 to TRBJ1-1; D perhaps matches TRBD1 (6 bases). Germline assignment: CDR1 SNHLY and CDR2 FYNNEI. CDR3 length: 17 residues. Trimming took off 5 bases at V and 5 bases at J, with 24 bases between the two ends. The CDR3, as DNA: TGTGCCAGCAGTAGTACAAGGCTGCCGCAAAGGGGGACTGAAGCTTTCTTT. This sequence encodes CASSSTRLPQRGTEAFF.

The gene calls are TRBV18 and TRBJ1-2; the D is unclear. With 0 bases removed from V and 5 bases from J, the gap between germline ends came to 16 bases. CDR3 length equals 16 residues. Germline CDR1 is KGHSH and CDR2 is LQKENI. The DNA of the CDR3 is TGTGCCAGCTCACCACCGATGCAGTCTTTTCGGTATGGCTACACCTTC. Translating it yields CASSPPMQSFRYGYTF.

The rearrangement uses TRBV7-9 and TRBJ2-3, with TRBD2 matching 7 bases. Germline-derived CDR1 and CDR2 are SEHNR and FQNEAQ (reference sequence). This CDR3 has 16 residues. The V and J ends lost 4 bases and 0 bases, in that order; junction bases with no gene match: 7. CDR3 loop: CASSWGGSGSTDTQYF. As DNA, the CDR3 is TGTGCCAGCAGCTGGGGGGGTAGCGGGAGCACAGATACGCAGTATTTT.

CDR3 in DNA: TGTGCCAGCAGTCCATGGACCCTCTACGAGCAGTACTTC. Translation gives CASSPWTLYEQYF. The chain couples TRBV28 to TRBJ2-7; D unclear. This CDR3 comprises 13 residues. Germline values: CDR1 MDHEN, CDR2 SYDVKM. V was pared by 5 bases and J by 3 bases, with 11 bases between.

In its sample, this clone was seen once. The chain joins TRBV28 to TRBJ2-1; TRBD1 or TRBD2 may be the D gene (5 bases each). V was trimmed by 5 bases and J by 10 bases, leaving 15 bases between them. This CDR3 has 13 amino acids. Germline V gene lookup returns CDR1 MDHEN and CDR2 SYDVKM. The CDR3 region is CASSTPGTREQFF. Here the CDR3 DNA reads TGTGCCAGCAGTACTCCTGGGACCAGGGAGCAGTTCTTC.

CDR3 protein: CASSRQSGNNNEQFF. DNA of the CDR3: TGTGCCAGCAGCCGGCAGAGCGGGAACAACAATGAGCAGTTCTTC. The chain uses TRBV11-3 and TRBJ2-1, with TRBD2 matching 7 bases. CDR3 size: 15 residues. CDR1 is SGHNT, CDR2 YENEEA, per germline. Germline trimming cut 5 bases from V and 5 bases from J; bases unmatched to any gene: 9.

This chain joins TRBV30 and TRBJ1-4; 9 positions match TRBD1. With V trimmed by 5 bases and J by 8 bases, 9 bases remained unmatched. The CDR3 runs to 14 residues. CDR1 and CDR2 (germline): GTSNPN, SVGIG (reference sequence). CDR3 in DNA: TGTGCCTGGGGACCGGGACAGGGAGGCGAAAAACTGTTTTTT. This translates into CAWGPGQGGEKLFF.

The rearrangement links TRBV5-1 to TRBJ2-1; TRBD2 agrees at 9 bases. This CDR3 contains 19 residues. V was clipped by 2 bases and J by 6 bases; unmatched bases: 18. Germline V gives CDR1 SGHRS, CDR2 YFSETQ. CDR3 loop: CASSFFTYPASGTGNEQFF. The CDR3 DNA reads TGCGCCAGCAGCTTCTTTACCTATCCCGCTAGCGGGACGGGCAATGAGCAGTTCTTC.

The chain recombines TRBV9 with TRBJ2-3; maybe TRBD2 (5 bases). The CDR3 has 18 amino acids. V was cut by 4 bases and J by 0 bases, with 21 bases left in between. The V gene's germline CDR1 is SGDLS and CDR2 YYNGEE. CDR3 nucleotides: TGTGCCAGCAGCAGGGCGGGCGGCATAGCGACTAGCACAGATACGCAGTATTTT. As protein: CASSRAGGIATSTDTQYF.

The chain's CDR3 is CASSTGTLPYEQYF. CDR3 DNA sequence: TGTGCCAGCAGTACCGGGACCTTGCCCTACGAGCAGTACTTC. The chain has TRBV28 and TRBJ2-7; D assignment may be TRBD1 or TRBD2 (5 bases each). The CDR3 covers 14 residues. V was trimmed by 5 bases and J by 2 bases, leaving 13 bases between them. The germline CDR1 and CDR2 sequences are MDHEN and SYDVKM.

The chain carries TRBV5-6 and TRBJ2-5; 8 bases are shared with TRBD1. The trim removed 0 bases at V and 0 bases at J, leaving 10 bases unmatched. The CDR3 totals 18 residues. Germline V gene lookup returns CDR1 SGHDT and CDR2 YYEEEE. The CDR3 here is CASSLGQPNRGYQETQYF. The CDR3 bases are TGTGCCAGCAGCTTGGGTCAGCCGAACAGGGGGTACCAAGAGACCCAGTACTTC.

The sample holds one count of this clone. This chain connects TRBV7-9 to TRBJ2-6; possible D gene TRBD1, 5 bases. Per germline, CDR1 SEHNR and CDR2 FQNEAQ (reference sequence). Trimming removed 5 bases at V and 1 base at J, with 21 bases between. The CDR3 consists of 19 residues. The CDR3 bases are TGTGCCAGCAGCCAAACTCTCAAGGCAGGGTCGTCTGGGGCCAACGTCCTGACTTTC. It encodes CASSQTLKAGSSGANVLTF.